This T cell receptor (beta chain) appears in the sequencing data of a study of blood T cell repertoires in COVID-19. About the research overall: Collection of acute and convalescent COVID-19 samples took place in the United States, Italy and Spain. T cells, B-cell-depleted T cells, or PBMCs provided the cDNA or gDNA that served as material.

Enrolled during active infection, Seattle patients were then followed longitudinally. Study processing details: Scientists estimated how many nucleated cells there were by amplifying reference gene primers. The data were produced by immunoSEQ multiplex PCR, yet TCRdb's version contains in-frame clones alone and is incomplete. V and J calls and clone size follow that table, whereas D and trimming were derived from the DNA. This table holds under 450,000 clones, 88% found once. The sequenced sample was peripheral blood. This sequence was found in a woman aged 50 to 65 with COVID-19, enrolled during active disease.

Here the CDR3 reads CASSSGTGGGEQYF. The CDR3 coding sequence is TGCGCCAGCAGCTCCGGGACAGGGGGCGGGGAGCAGTACTTC. This rearrangement joins TRBV5-1 to TRBJ2-7; 12 nucleotides agree with TRBD1. The CDR3 is 14 residues long. Trimming cost V 3 bases and J 7 bases; bases outside gene matches: 5. Germline CDR1 and CDR2: SGHRS and YFSETQ.